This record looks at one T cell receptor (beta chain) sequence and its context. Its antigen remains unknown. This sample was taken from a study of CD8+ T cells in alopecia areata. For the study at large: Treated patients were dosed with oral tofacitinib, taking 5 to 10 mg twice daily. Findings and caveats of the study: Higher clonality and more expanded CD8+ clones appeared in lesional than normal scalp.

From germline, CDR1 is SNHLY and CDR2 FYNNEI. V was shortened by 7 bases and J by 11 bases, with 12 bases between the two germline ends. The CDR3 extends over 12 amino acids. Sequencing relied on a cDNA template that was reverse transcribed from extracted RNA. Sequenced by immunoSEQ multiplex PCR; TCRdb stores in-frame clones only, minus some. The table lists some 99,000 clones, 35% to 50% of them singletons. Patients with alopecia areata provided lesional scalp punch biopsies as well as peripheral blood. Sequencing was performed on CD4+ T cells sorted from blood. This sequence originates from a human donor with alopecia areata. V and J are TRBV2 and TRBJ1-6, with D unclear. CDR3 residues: CASNGELPPLHF. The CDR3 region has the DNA TGTGCCAGCAATGGGGAGTTACCACCCCTCCACTTT.